The subject of this entry is one T cell receptor beta chain. This sample was included in a study of blood T cell repertoires in COVID-19. Study at large: The samples span acute and convalescent COVID-19 from the United States, Italy and Spain. Sources were T cells, B-cell-depleted T cells, or PBMCs; the material itself was cDNA or gDNA.

Germline CDR1 and CDR2: SGHTA and FQGNSA. CDR3 length: 15 amino acids. V shed 1 base and J 6 bases; nucleotides not matched to a gene: 1. Authors' analysis steps: Reference gene primers were amplified, and this amplification served to estimate nucleated cell counts. TCRdb's copy holds only in-frame clones and misses some; the assay was immunoSEQ multiplex PCR. V, J and clone size are those of that table, while D and trimming were read from the DNA. This table has fewer than 30,000 clones, more than 70% appearing once. The sequenced sample was peripheral blood. The sequence came from a boy aged 2-15 years with active or convalescent COVID-19. The rearrangement links TRBV7-2 to TRBJ2-3; TRBD2 aligns across 13 bases. The CDR3 DNA sequence: TGTGCCAGCAGCTTAGGACTAGCGGGAGGCGATACGCAGTATTTT. Its translation: CASSLGLAGGDTQYF.